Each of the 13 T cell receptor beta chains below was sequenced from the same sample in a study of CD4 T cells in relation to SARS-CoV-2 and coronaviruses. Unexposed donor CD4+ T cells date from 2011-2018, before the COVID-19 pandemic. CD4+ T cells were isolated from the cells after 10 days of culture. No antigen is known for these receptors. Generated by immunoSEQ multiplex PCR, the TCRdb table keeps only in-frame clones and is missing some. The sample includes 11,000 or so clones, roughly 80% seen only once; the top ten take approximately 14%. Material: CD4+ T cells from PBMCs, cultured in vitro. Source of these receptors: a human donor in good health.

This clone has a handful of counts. The CDR3 reads CASSLWGAEAFF. The CDR3 region has the DNA TGCGCCAGCAGCTTGTGGGGAGCTGAAGCTTTCTTT. The V and J genes are TRBV5-1 and TRBJ1-1, with D unclear. The V and J ends lost 1 base and 6 bases respectively, with 7 bases between them. CDR3 length: 12 amino acids. Looked up from germline, CDR1 is SGHRS and CDR2 is YFSETQ.

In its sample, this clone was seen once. Written as DNA, the CDR3 is TGTGCCAGCAAAGAGGGGTATTCGAACACCGGGGAGCTGTTTTTT. It translates to CASKEGYSNTGELFF. The rearrangement uses TRBV6-6 and TRBJ2-2; D tentatively fits TRBD1 or TRBD2 (5 bases each). The CDR3 extends over 15 amino acids. Deletions cut 7 bases from V and 0 bases from J, with 12 bases between. The germline V gene encodes CDR1 MNHNY and CDR2 SVGAGI (reference sequence).

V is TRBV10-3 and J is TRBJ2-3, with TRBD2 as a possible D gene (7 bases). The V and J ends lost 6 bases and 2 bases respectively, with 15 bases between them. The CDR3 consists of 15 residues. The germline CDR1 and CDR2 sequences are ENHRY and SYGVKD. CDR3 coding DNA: TGTGCCATCAGGGTAGGGGGGGGCGCCACAGATACGCAGTATTTT. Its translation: CAIRVGGGATDTQYF.

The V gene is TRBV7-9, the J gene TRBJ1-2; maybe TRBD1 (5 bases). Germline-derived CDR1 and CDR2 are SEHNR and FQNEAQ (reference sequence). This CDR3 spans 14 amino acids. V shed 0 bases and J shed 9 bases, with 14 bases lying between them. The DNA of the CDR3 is TGTGCCAGCAGCTTAGCGGCTGGGACGGGGAGCTACACCTTC. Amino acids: CASSLAAGTGSYTF. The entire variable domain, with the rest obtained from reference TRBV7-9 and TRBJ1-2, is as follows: DTGVSQNPRHKITKRGQNVTFRCDPISEHNRLYWYRQTLGQGPEFLTYFQNEAQLEKSRLLSDRFSAERPKGSFSTLEIQRTEQGDSAMYLCASSLAAGTGSYTFGSGTRLTVV.

CDR3 nucleotide sequence: TGCGCCAGCACCCTAGCGGGAGGGGTAATCGGGGAGCTGTTTTTT. It is translated as CASTLAGGVIGELFF. The genes are TRBV5-1 and TRBJ2-2; 12 bases agree with TRBD2. Trimming cost V 6 bases and J 7 bases; bases outside gene matches: 7. The CDR3 has 15 residues. CDR1 is SGHRS and CDR2 is YFSETQ in the germline V gene.

DNA for the CDR3: TGTGCCAGCAGCCCCCCCTCCGGCTGGGCCCCTGGGGCCAACGTCCTGACTTTC. Protein sequence: CASSPPSGWAPGANVLTF. The rearrangement links TRBV9 to TRBJ2-6; no clear D. Germline V gene data show CDR1 as SGDLS and CDR2 as YYNGEE. Trimming removed 4 bases at V and 2 bases at J, with 19 bases between. The CDR3 sequence is 18 residues long.

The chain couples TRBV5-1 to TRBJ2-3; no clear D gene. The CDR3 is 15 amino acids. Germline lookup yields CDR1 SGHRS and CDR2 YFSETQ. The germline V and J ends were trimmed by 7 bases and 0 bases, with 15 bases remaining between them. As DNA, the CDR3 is TGCGCCAGCTCCAAGGAACAGACGAGCACAGATACGCAGTATTTT. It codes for CASSKEQTSTDTQYF.

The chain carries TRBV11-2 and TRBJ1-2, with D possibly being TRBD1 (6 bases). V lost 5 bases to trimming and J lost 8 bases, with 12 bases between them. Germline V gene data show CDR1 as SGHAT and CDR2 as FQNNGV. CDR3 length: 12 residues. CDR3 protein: CASSTGTPGYTF. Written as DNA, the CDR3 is TGTGCCAGCAGCACGGGGACACCCGGCTACACCTTC.

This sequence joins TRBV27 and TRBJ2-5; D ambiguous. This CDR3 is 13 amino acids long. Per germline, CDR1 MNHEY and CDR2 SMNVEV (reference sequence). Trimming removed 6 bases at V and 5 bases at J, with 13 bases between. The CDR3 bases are TGTGCCAGCAGATCCACGTTTCGGGAGACCCAGTACTTC. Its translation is CASRSTFRETQYF.

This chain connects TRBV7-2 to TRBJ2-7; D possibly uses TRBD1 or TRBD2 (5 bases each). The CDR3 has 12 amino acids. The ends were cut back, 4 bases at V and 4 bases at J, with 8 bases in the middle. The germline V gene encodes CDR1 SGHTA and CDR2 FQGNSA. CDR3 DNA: TGTGCCAGCAGCTCGGGGCCGTACGAGCAGTACTTC. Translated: CASSSGPYEQYF.

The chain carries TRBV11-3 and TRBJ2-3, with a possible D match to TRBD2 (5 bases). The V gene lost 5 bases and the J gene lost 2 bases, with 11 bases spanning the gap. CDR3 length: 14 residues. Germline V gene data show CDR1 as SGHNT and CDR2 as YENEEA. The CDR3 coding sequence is TGTGCCAGCAGCCCGATGGACTCCACAGATACGCAGTATTTT. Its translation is CASSPMDSTDTQYF.

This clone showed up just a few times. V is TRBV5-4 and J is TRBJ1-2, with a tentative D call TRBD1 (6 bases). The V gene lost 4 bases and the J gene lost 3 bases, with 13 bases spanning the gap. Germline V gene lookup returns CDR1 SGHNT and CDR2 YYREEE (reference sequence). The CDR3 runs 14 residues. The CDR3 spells CASSRDTSYYGYTF. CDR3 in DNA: TGTGCCAGCAGCCGGGACACGTCGTACTATGGCTACACCTTC.

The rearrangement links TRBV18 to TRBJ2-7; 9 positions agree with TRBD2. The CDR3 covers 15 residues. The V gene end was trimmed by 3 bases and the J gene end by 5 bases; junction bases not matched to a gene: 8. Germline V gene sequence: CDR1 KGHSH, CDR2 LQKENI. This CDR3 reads CASSPGGRASDEQYF. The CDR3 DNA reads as TGTGCCAGCTCACCGGGCGGGAGGGCGTCCGACGAGCAGTACTTC.